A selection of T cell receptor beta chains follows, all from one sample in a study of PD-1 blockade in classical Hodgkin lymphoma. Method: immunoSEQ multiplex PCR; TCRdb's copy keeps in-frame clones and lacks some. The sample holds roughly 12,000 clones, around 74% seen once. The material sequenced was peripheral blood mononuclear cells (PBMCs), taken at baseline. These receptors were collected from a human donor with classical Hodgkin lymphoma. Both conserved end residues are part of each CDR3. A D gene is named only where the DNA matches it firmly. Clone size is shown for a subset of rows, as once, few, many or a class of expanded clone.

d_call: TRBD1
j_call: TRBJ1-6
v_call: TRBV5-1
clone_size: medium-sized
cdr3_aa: CASSLDRGNSPLHF
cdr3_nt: TGCGCCAGCAGCTTGGACAGGGGTAATTCACCCCTCCACTTT

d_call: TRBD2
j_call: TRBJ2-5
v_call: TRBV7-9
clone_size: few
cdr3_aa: CASSSSGEETQYF
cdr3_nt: TGTGCCAGCAGCTCTAGCGGGGAAGAGACCCAGTACTTC

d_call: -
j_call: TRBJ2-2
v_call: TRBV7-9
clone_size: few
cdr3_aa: CASSLGGVRTGELFF
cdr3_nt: TGTGCCAGCAGCTTAGGAGGGGTCCGCACCGGGGAGCTGTTTTTT

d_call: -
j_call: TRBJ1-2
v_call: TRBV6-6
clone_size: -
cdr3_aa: CASGSVEGYTF
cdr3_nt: TGTGCCAGCGGATCTGTGGAGGGCTACACCTTC

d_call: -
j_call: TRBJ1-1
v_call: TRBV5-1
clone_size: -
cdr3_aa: CASSLVPGSLAEAFF
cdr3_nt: TGCGCCAGCAGCTTGGTACCCGGGTCCCTGGCTGAAGCTTTCTTT

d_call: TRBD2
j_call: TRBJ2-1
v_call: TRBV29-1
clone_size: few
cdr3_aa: CSVRSGGGSGNEQFF
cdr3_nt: TGCAGCGTTCGGTCGGGCGGGGGTTCTGGCAATGAGCAGTTCTTC

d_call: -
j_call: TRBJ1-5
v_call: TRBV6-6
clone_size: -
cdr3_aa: CASSYSGINQPQHF
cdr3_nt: TGTGCCAGCAGTTACTCTGGAATCAATCAGCCCCAGCATTTT

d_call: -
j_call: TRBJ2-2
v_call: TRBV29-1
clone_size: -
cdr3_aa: CSVEDLAATGELFF
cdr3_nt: TGCAGCGTTGAAGATTTAGCGGCTACCGGGGAGCTGTTTTTT

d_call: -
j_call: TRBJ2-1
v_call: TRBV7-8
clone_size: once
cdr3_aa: CASSLRTVYDDNEQFF
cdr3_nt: TGTGCCAGCAGCCTCCGGACAGTTTATGATGACAATGAGCAGTTCTTC

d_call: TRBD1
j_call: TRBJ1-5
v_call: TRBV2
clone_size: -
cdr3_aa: CASSQQGNQPQHF
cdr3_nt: TGTGCCAGCAGTCAACAGGGGAATCAGCCCCAGCATTTT

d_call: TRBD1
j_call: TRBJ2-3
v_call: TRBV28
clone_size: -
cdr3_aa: CASSPTGTGGLDTQYF
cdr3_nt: TGTGCCAGCAGTCCAACCGGGACAGGGGGCTTGGATACGCAGTATTTT

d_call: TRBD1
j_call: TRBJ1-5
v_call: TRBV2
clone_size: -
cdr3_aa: CASSETLAGGAQPQHF
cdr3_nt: TGTGCCAGCAGTGAAACTCTCGCAGGGGGGGCTCAGCCCCAGCATTTT

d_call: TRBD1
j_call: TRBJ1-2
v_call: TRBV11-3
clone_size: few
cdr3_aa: CASSSHSGQESVTYGYTF
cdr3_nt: TGTGCCAGCAGCTCTCATAGCGGACAGGAGAGCGTAACCTATGGCTACACCTTC

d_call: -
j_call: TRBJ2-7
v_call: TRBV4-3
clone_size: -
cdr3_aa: CASSSDQGGYEQYF
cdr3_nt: TGCGCCAGCAGCTCGGACCAGGGAGGCTACGAGCAGTACTTC

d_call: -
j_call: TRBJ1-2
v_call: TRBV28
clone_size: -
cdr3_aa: CASRTFQWGYTF
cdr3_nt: TGTGCCAGCCGGACATTTCAGTGGGGCTACACCTTC

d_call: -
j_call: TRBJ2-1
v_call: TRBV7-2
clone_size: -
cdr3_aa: CASSFQSGRMGQFF
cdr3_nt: TGTGCCAGCAGCTTCCAATCTGGGAGGATGGGGCAGTTCTTC

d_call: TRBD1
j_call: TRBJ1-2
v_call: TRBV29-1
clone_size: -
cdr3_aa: CSDRTGGYGYTF
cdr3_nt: TGCAGCGATAGAACAGGGGGCTATGGCTACACCTTC

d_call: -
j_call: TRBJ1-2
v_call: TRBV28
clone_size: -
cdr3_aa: CASRETGFYGYTF
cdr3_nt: TGTGCCAGCAGGGAAACAGGGTTCTATGGCTACACCTTC

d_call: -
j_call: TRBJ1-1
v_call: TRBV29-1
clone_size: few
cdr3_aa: CSGLRGGNPNPPFSEAFF
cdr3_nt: TGCAGTGGTCTGAGGGGGGGAAACCCCAATCCACCTTTTAGTGAAGCTTTCTTT

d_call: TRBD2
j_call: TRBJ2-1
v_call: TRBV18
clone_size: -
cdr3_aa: CASSLNTPAGGGRDEQFF
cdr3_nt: TGTGCCAGCTCACTTAACACTCCAGCCGGCGGGGGGCGCGATGAGCAGTTCTTC

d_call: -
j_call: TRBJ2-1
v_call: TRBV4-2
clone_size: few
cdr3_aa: CASSQDYSPWGNEQFF
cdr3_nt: TGTGCCAGCAGCCAAGATTACTCCCCCTGGGGTAATGAGCAGTTCTTC

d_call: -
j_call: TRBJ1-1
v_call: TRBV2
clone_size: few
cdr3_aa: CASTAARGTEAFF
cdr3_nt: TGTGCCAGCACGGCAGCTAGAGGGACTGAAGCTTTCTTT

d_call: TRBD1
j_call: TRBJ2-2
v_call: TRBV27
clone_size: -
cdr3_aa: CASGRDRGRTGELFF
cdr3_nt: TGTGCCAGCGGCCGGGACAGAGGTCGGACCGGGGAGCTGTTTTTT

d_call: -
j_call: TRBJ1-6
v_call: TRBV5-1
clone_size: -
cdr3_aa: CASSISGTASSYNSPLHF
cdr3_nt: TGCGCCAGCAGCATATCCGGGACGGCGAGCTCCTATAATTCACCCCTCCACTTT

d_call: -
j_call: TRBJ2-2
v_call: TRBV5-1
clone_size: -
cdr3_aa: CASSLETSPGTGELFF
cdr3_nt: TGCGCCAGCAGCTTGGAGACATCACCGGGCACCGGGGAGCTGTTTTTT

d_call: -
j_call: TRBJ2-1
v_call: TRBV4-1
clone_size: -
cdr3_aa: CASSQETLRGYNEQFF
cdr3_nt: TGCGCCAGCAGCCAAGAGACCCTTAGGGGCTACAATGAGCAGTTCTTC

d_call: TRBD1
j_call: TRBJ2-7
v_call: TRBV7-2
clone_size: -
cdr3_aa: CASSPAGQGAHEQYF
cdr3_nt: TGTGCCAGCAGCCCGGCGGGACAGGGGGCCCACGAGCAGTACTTC

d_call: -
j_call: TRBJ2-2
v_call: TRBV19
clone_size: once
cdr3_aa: CASSTEGGGLRGDTGELFF
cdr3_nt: TGTGCCAGTAGTACGGAGGGGGGCGGACTCCGGGGGGACACCGGGGAGCTGTTTTTT

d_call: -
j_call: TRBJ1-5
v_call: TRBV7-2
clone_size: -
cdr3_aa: CASSLDHGPGPQHF
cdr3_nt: TGTGCCAGCAGCTTAGACCACGGCCCTGGGCCCCAGCATTTT

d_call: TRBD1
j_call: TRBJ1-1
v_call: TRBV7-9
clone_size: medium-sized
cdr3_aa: CASSLVGQVLSEAFF
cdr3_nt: TGTGCCAGCAGCTTAGTGGGACAGGTATTGTCGGAAGCTTTCTTT

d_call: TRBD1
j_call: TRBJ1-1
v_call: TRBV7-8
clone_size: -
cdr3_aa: CASSFRDRGRLTEAFF
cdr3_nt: TGTGCCAGCAGCTTCCGGGACAGGGGGCGACTAACTGAAGCTTTCTTT

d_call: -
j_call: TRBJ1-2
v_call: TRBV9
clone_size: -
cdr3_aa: CASSVARNYGYTF
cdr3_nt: TGTGCCAGCAGCGTAGCCAGGAACTATGGCTACACCTTC

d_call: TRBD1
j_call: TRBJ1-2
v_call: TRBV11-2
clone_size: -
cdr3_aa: CASSLTLQGGYGYTF
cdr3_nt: TGTGCCAGCAGCTTAACCCTACAGGGGGGATATGGCTACACCTTC

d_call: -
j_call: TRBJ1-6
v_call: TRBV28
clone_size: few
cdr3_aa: CASSPDRVQSPLHF
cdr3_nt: TGTGCCAGCAGCCCGGACAGAGTGCAATCACCCCTCCACTTT

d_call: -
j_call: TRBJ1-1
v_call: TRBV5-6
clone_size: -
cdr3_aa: CASSPQRMNTEAFF
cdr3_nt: TGTGCCAGCAGCCCGCAGAGAATGAACACTGAAGCTTTCTTT

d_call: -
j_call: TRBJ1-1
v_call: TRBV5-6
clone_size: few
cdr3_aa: CASSLGGDGTEAFF
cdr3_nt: TGTGCCAGCAGCTTGGGAGGGGATGGCACTGAAGCTTTCTTT

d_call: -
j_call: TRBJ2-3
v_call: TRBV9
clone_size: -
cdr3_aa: CASSVLAADTQYF
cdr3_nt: TGTGCCAGCAGCGTTTTAGCGGCAGATACGCAGTATTTT

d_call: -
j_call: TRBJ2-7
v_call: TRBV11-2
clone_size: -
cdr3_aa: CASSLASPGLVGAAQYF
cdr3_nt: TGTGCCAGCAGCTTAGCCTCCCCTGGACTAGTGGGGGCCGCGCAGTACTTC

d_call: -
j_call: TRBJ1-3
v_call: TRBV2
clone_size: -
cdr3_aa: CASSAVARRSSGNTIYF
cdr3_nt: TGTGCCAGCAGTGCCGTTGCCCGGAGATCCTCTGGAAACACCATATATTTT

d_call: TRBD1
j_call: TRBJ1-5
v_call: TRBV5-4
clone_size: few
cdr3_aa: CASSSGQGNQPQHF
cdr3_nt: TGTGCCAGCAGCTCTGGACAGGGGAACCAGCCCCAGCATTTT

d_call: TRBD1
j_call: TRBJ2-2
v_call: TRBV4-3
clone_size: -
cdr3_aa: CASSRRDRTAGELFF
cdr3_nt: TGCGCCAGCAGCCGCCGGGACAGGACGGCCGGGGAGCTGTTTTTT

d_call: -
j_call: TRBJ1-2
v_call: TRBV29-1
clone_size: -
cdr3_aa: CSVLTGNPLRSGYTF
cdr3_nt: TGCAGCGTTCTAACAGGGAACCCCCTCCGGAGTGGCTACACCTTC

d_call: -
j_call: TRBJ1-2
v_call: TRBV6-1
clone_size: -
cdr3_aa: CASSESQGLGYTF
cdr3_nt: TGTGCCAGCAGTGAAAGCCAGGGCTTGGGCTACACCTTC

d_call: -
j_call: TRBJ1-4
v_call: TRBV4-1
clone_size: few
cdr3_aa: CASSTTGTNEKLFF
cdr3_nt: TGCGCCAGCAGCACGACAGGAACTAATGAAAAACTGTTTTTT

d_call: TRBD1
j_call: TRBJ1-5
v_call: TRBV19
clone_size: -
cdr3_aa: CASSPTGARGSPQHF
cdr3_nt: TGTGCCAGTAGTCCGACAGGGGCCCGGGGTTCGCCCCAGCATTTT

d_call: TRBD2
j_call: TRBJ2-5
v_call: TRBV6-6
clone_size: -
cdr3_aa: CASRISGGAPETQYF
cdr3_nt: TGTGCCAGCAGGATTAGCGGGGGGGCCCCAGAGACCCAGTACTTC

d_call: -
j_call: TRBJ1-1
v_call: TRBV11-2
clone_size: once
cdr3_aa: CASTPGAPNTEAFF
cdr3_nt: TGTGCCAGCACACCCGGTGCTCCGAACACTGAAGCTTTCTTT